Below, one TCR beta chain is given with its context. Its antigen is not identified. This sample was included in a study of PD-1 blockade in classical Hodgkin lymphoma. On the study more broadly: Patients had nivolumab dosed at 3 mg/kg, delivered intravenously every 2 weeks.

Sequenced by immunoSEQ multiplex PCR; TCRdb stores in-frame clones only, minus some. Here the sample spans about 94,000 clones, under 95% being singletons. Time point here: cycle 4 day 1 (C4D1), after more than five weeks of nivolumab. All trial patients relapsed after autologous stem cell transplantation. Whole-study results and caveats: Newly diagnosed patients reportedly had lower baseline TCR diversity than healthy donors.

The sample here was peripheral blood mononuclear cells (PBMCs), taken before the fourth cycle of nivolumab. The sequence derives from a human donor with classical Hodgkin lymphoma.

The CDR3 DNA reads as TGTGCCAGCAGTTTATGGGGGGATGGGGCGGGACGCTCCTACGAGCAGTACTTC. Protein sequence: CASSLWGDGAGRSYEQYF. This rearrangement joins TRBV28 to TRBJ2-7; D may be TRBD2 (6 bases). Germline lookup yields CDR1 MDHEN and CDR2 SYDVKM. The ends were cut back, 0 bases at V and 0 bases at J, with 18 bases in the middle. This CDR3 spans 18 amino acids.